This T cell receptor beta chain emerged from a study of technical replicates of blood from several donors. Generated by immunoSEQ multiplex PCR, the TCRdb table keeps only in-frame clones and is missing some. The profile shows about 100,000 clones, approximately 95% of them singletons. J gave up 6 bases and V 6 bases, and 4 bases lay outside the gene matches. The CDR3 totals 13 residues. Per germline, CDR1 MNHEY and CDR2 SMNVEV (reference sequence). The chain employs TRBV27 and TRBJ2-7, with 11 bases identical to TRBD2. The TCR originated in a human donor in good health. The sample taken for sequencing was T cells isolated from PBMCs. The CDR3 DNA reads TGTGCCAGCAGGACTAGCGGGGCCGTCGAGCAGTACTTC. Its protein is CASRTSGAVEQYF.